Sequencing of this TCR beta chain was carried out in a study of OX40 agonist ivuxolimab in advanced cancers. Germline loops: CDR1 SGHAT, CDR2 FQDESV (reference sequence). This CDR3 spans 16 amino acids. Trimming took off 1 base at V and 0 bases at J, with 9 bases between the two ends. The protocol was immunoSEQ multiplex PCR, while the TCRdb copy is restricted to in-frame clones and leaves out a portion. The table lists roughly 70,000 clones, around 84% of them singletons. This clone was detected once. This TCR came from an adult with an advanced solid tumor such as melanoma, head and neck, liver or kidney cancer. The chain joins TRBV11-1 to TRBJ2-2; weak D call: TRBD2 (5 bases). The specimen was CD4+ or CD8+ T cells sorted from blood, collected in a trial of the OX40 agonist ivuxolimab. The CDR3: CASSLGRGANTGELFF. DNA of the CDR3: TGTGCCAGCAGCTTAGGCCGGGGTGCGAACACCGGGGAGCTGTTTTTT. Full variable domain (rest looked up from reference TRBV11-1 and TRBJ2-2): EAEVAQSPRYKITEKSQAVAFWCDPISGHATLYWYRQILGQGPELLVQFQDESVVDDSQLPKDRFSAERLKGVDSTLKIQPAELGDSAMYLCASSLGRGANTGELFFGEGSRLTVL.